This T cell receptor beta chain appears in the sequencing data of a study of T cell changes during pregnancy in multiple sclerosis. CDR1 and CDR2 (germline): SGHAT, FQNNGV. Trimming removed 0 bases at V and 3 bases at J, with 9 bases between. This CDR3 spans 14 amino acids. Sequencing used immunoSEQ multiplex PCR; TCRdb keeps in-frame clones, though not all of them. Among about 59,000 clones, over 90% were seen once, and the ten largest hold roughly 2.6%. The clonotype originates from a female donor with multiple sclerosis, enrolled in a pregnancy study. The rearrangement joins TRBV11-2 to TRBJ2-7; D is uncertain. The sequencing here drew on CD8+ T cells from peripheral blood mononuclear cells, taken in the third trimester of pregnancy. CDR3 coding DNA: TGTGCCAGCAGCTTAGACCCTGGCAGCTACGAGCAGTACTTC. Translation gives CASSLDPGSYEQYF.